The T cell receptor (beta chain) under discussion was sequenced for a study of cytomegalovirus exposure and HLA in healthy donors. After removal of 10 bases from V and 4 bases from J, the junction contained 14 bases not matched to a gene. The V gene's germline CDR1 is SNHLY and CDR2 FYNNEI. The CDR3 covers 15 residues. As to this clone: As yet, its antigen is unknown.

Study-wide findings and caveats: With further analysis later on, most CMV-associated TCR beta chains appeared HLA-restricted. The listing of 150 to 200 TCR beta chains classed them as cytomegalovirus-associated.

The PCR employed 60 Vbeta primers together with 13 Jbeta primers. In the original analysis: In a later analysis, around 10 million of approximately 80 million unique beta chains occurred in at least two donors. This table comes from immunoSEQ multiplex PCR, and its TCRdb copy is limited to in-frame clones, with some not included. The V and J calls and clone size come from that table; D and trimming were worked out from the DNA. The table includes more than 150,000 clones, 81% detected once. What was sequenced was PBMCs. The rearrangement uses TRBV2 and TRBJ1-2, with 8 positions matching TRBD1. The TCR sequence derives from a man aged 50 or older in good health and CMV-seronegative. CDR3 region: CATPGQAFSGYGYTF. For the CDR3, the DNA is TGTGCCACCCCGGGACAGGCGTTTTCTGGCTATGGCTACACCTTC.